A single T cell receptor (beta chain) is shown here with its context. This specimen comes from a study of STAT5B mutations in CD4+ large granular lymphocyte leukemia. Generated by immunoSEQ multiplex PCR, the TCRdb table keeps only in-frame clones and is missing some. This table holds under 35,000 clones, around 90% found once. This sequence was found in a human donor in good health. The sequenced material came from CD4+ T cells from blood buffy coats.

The CDR3 region is CASSTGTGDEQYF. The CDR3 DNA sequence: TGTGCCAGCAGCACCGGGACCGGGGACGAGCAGTACTTC. J is TRBJ2-7 and V is TRBV7-2, with D perhaps matching TRBD1 or TRBD2 (5 bases each). The CDR3 sequence is 13 residues long. Germline-derived CDR1 and CDR2 are SGHTA and FQGNSA. V shed 5 bases and J shed 5 bases, with 13 bases lying between them.